This T cell receptor beta chain appears in the sequencing data of a study of regulatory T cells in long-lasting Graves disease. Arm-PCR of CDR3 regions with iRepertoire HTBI primers generated TCR beta libraries. One entry per CDR3 protein results from TCRdb running MiXCR on the multiplex PCR reads. The sample has around 480,000 distinct CDR3 sequences, roughly a sixth seen once. As for time point: newly diagnosed GD, antithyroid drugs for less than 3 months. PBMCs provided the RNA from which the TCR library was made. This clonotype was seen more than once but under ten times. The same specimen was also included in a second study, on T cells in Graves' hyperthyroidism and ophthalmopathy.

The source was peripheral blood mononuclear cells (PBMCs), collected at new diagnosis, from a patient treated with antithyroid drugs. This TCR was sampled from a woman aged 35-65 years with Graves disease.

Here the CDR3 reads CASSKNRDQHSPLHF. Written as DNA, the CDR3 is TGTGCCAGCTCAAAGAACCGGGACCAACATTCACCCCTCCACTTT. The chain has TRBV19 and TRBJ1-6; D perhaps matches TRBD1 (5 bases). There are 15 residues in the CDR3. V was cut by 9 bases and J by 8 bases, with 20 bases left in between. Germline CDR1 is LNHDA and CDR2 is SQIVND (reference sequence).